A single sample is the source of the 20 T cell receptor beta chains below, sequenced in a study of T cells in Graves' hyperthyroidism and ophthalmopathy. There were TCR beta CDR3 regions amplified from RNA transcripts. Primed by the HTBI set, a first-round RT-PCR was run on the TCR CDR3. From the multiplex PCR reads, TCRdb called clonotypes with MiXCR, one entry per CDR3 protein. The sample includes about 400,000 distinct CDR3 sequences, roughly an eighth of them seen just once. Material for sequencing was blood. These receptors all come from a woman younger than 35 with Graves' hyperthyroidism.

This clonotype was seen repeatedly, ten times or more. Here the CDR3 reads CASSLRTSGEGETQYF. Written as DNA, the CDR3 is TGTGCCAGCAGCTTACGGACTAGCGGGGAGGGGGAGACCCAGTACTTC. This chain connects TRBV11-2 to TRBJ2-5; TRBD2 matches 12 bases. CDR3 size: 16 residues. V lost 2 bases to trimming and J lost 5 bases; unmatched junction nucleotides: 6. Germline assignment: CDR1 SGHAT and CDR2 FQNNGV.

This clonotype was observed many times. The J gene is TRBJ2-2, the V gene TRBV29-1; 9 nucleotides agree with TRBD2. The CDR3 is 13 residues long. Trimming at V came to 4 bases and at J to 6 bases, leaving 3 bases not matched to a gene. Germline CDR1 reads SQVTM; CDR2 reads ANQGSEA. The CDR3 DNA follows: TGCAGCGTTGGGCTAGCGGGGTCCGGGGAGCTGTTTTTT. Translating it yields CSVGLAGSGELFF.

The CDR3: CASSITGRMKNQPQHF. In nucleotides, the CDR3 is TGTGCCAGTAGTATTACAGGGAGAATGAAAAATCAGCCCCAGCATTTT. The V and J genes are TRBV19 and TRBJ1-5, with D perhaps TRBD1 (6 bases). Per the germline V gene, CDR1 is LNHDA and CDR2 is SQIVND (reference sequence). This CDR3 region has 16 residues. Between the trimmed V and J ends, which lost 3 bases and 4 bases, there was a span of 16 bases.

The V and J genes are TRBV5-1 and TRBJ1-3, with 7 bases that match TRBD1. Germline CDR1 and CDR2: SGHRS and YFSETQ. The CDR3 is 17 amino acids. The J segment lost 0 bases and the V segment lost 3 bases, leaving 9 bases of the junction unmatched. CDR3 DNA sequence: TGCGCCAGCAGCTCCCAGACAGGGCGCTTCTCTGGAAACACCATATATTTT. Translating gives CASSSQTGRFSGNTIYF.

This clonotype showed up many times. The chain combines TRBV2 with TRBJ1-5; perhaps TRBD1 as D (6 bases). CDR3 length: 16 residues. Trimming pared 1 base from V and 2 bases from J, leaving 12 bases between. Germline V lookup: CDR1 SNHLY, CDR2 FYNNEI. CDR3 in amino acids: CASSEVQGRGNQPQHF. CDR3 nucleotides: TGTGCCAGCAGTGAAGTACAGGGTAGGGGCAATCAGCCCCAGCATTTT.

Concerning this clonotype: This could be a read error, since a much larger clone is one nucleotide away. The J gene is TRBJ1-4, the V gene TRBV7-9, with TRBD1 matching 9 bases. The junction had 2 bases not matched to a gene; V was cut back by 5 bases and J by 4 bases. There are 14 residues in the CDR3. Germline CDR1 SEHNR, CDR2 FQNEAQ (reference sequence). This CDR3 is CASSQDRGNEKLFF. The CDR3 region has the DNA TGTGCCAGCAGCCAGGACAGGGGTAATGAAAAACTGTTTTTT.

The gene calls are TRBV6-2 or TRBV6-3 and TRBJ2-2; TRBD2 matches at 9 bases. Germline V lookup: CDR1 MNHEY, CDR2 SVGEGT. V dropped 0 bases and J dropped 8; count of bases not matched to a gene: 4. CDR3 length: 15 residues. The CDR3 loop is CASSYSTSGGGELFF. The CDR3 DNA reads TGTGCCAGCAGTTACTCGACTAGCGGTGGTGGGGAGCTGTTTTTT.

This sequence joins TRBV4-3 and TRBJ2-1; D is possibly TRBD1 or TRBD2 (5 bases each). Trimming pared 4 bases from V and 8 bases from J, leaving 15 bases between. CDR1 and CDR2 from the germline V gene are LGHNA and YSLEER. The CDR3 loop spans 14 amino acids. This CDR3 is CASSPSGARHEQFF. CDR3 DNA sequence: TGCGCCAGCAGCCCCTCCGGGGCCAGGCATGAGCAGTTCTTC.

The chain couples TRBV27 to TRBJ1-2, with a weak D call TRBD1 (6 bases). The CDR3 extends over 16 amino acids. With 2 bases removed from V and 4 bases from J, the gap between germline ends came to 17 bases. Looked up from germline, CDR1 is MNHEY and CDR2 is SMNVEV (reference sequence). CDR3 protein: CASSLRGGEGTYGYTF. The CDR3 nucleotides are TGTGCCAGCAGTTTACGAGGGGGGGAGGGGACCTATGGCTACACCTTC.

The CDR3 nucleotides are TGTGCCAGTAGTAAGTCGGGAGCGAGGACAGATACGCAGTATTTT. Its translation is CASSKSGARTDTQYF. The genes are TRBV19 and TRBJ2-3; possibly TRBD2 for D (6 bases). Germline values: CDR1 LNHDA, CDR2 SQIVND (reference sequence). Trimming took 4 bases from V and 3 from J, leaving 14 bases between them. CDR3 length equals 15 residues.

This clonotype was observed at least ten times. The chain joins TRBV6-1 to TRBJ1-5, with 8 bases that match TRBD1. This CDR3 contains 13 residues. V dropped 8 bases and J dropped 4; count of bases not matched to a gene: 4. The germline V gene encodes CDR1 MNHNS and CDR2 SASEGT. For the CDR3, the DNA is TGTGCCAGCGGACAGGGCCAAAATCAGCCCCAGCATTTT. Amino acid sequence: CASGQGQNQPQHF.

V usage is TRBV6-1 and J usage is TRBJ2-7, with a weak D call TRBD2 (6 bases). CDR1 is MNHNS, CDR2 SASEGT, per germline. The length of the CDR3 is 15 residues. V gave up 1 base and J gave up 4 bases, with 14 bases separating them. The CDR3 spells CASSEGFSGAYEQYF. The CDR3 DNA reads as TGTGCCAGCAGTGAAGGGTTTAGCGGAGCTTACGAGCAGTACTTC.

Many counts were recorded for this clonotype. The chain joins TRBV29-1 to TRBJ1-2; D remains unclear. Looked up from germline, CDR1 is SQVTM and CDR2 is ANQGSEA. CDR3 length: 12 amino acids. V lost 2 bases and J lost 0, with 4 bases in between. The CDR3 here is CSVESANYGYTF. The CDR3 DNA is TGCAGCGTTGAATCGGCTAACTATGGCTACACCTTC. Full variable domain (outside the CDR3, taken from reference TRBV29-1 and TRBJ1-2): SAVISQKPSRDICQRGTSLTIQCQVDSQVTMMFWYRQQPGQSLTLIATANQGSEATYESGFVIDKFPISRPNLTFSTLTVSNMSPEDSSIYLCSVESANYGYTFGSGTRLTVV.

The CDR3 DNA follows: TGTGCCAGCAGCTTCTTTCCCGTTACCTCTAATCAGCCCCAGCATTTT. Its protein is CASSFFPVTSNQPQHF. The V and J genes are TRBV5-5 and TRBJ1-5; D is undetermined. The CDR3 consists of 16 residues. Trimming took 2 bases from V and 4 from J, leaving 16 bases between them. Germline CDR1 and CDR2: SGHKS and YYEKEE (reference sequence).

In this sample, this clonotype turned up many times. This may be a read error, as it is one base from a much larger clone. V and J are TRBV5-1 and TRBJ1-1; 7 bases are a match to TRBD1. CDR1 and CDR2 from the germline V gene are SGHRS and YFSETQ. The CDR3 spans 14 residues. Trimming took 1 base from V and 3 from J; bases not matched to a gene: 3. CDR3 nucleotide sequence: TGCGCCAGCAGCTTGACAGGGGCGGACACTGAAGCTTTCTTT. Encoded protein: CASSLTGADTEAFF.

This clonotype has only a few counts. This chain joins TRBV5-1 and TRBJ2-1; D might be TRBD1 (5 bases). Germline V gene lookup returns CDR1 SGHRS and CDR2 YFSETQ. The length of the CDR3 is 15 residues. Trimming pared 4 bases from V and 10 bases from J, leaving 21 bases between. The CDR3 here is CASSRDPAVAGEQFF. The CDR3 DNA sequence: TGCGCCAGCAGCAGGGATCCCGCAGTGGCAGGGGAGCAGTTCTTC.

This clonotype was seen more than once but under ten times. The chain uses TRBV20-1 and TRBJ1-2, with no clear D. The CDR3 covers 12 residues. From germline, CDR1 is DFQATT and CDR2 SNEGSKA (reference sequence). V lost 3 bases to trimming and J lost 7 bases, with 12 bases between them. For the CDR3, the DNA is TGCAGTGCTAGGGATCCGGGAGGTGGCTACACCTTC. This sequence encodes CSARDPGGGYTF.

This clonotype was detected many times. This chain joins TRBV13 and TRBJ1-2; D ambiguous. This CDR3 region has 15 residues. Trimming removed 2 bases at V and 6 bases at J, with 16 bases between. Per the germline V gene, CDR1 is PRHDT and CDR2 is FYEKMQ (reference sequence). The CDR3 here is CASSLRDTRNDGYTF. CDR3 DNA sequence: TGTGCCAGCAGCTTAAGAGACACCCGAAACGATGGCTACACCTTC.

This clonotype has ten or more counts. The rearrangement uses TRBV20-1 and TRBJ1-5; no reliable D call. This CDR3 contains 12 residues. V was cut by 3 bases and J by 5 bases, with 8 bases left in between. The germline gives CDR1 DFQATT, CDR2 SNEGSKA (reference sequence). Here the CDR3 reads CSASREYQPQHF. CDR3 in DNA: TGCAGTGCTAGCCGAGAATATCAGCCCCAGCATTTT.

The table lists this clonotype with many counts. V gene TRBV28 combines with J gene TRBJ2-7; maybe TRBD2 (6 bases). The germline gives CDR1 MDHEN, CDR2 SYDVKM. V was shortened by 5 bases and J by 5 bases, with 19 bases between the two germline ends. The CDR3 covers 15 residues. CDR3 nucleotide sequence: TGTGCCAGCAGTGGAGGGAGGCGGGGAATCCACGAGCAGTACTTC. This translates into CASSGGRRGIHEQYF.